This T cell receptor beta chain originates from a study of T cells expressing NK-cell markers (dated by TCRdb to about 2020). For the study in its entirety: TCR beta-chain repertoires were profiled in sorted CD3+CD56+NKG2C+, CD3+CD56+NKG2C- and CD3+CD56-NKG2C+ T-cell subsets from several donors. All eight donors whose samples were sequenced were randomly selected healthy volunteers, three of them men and five women. Among the eight sequenced donors, only one was HCMV-seronegative, while the other seven were HCMV-seropositive. The libraries were sequenced on Illumina HiSeq 2000/2500, MiSeq or NextSeq, producing 2 x 150 bp reads.

To determine HCMV serostatus, a commercial ELISA kit was used to detect HCMV-specific IgG in serum. Peripheral blood mononuclear cells were isolated from blood by Ficoll density gradient centrifugation. Paper-wide results and their limitations: In several donors, the dominant CD3+CD56+NKG2C+ clonotypes were found to rank among the top 10 CD8+ clonotypes and to make up 1.0-7.0% of CD8+ T cells. It remained unclear whether the expanded NKG2C-expressing T cell clones were specific for HCMV antigens. Those dominant clonotypes were again the most abundant among CD3+CD56-NKG2C+ cells in a handful of donors, at about 28.3-60.1%.

Inclusive of the bounding cysteine and phenylalanine, the CDR3 is 18 residues long. No DNA sequence was recorded. The germline V gene encodes CDR1 LGHNT and CDR2 FRNRAP. A word on this clonotype: Its antigen remains unidentified.

The listed sequencing device is Illumina HiSeq 2000. 5'RACE template switching, by which a universal primer site and unique molecular identifiers were added, was used to make TCR beta cDNA libraries. Synthesis of cDNA was primed from the TCR beta constant segment and was followed by two consecutive PCR amplification steps. In the authors' own workflow: Reads were demultiplexed and grouped by UMI with MIGEC, and clonotypes were assembled and quantified with MiTCR. To exclude erroneous sequences, any TCR cDNA sequence not supported by at least two reads was discarded. The tcR package was used for downstream repertoire analysis, and clonotypes were matched between fractions using CDR3 nucleotide sequence together with V segment. VDJmatch was used to annotate antigen specificity against VDJdb, with one amino acid substitution in CDR3 allowed. TCRdb reprocessed the reads, reporting each CDR3 protein sequence once and no DNA. The V and J calls follow TCRdb's processing rather than the paper's. The sample table includes about 370,000 distinct CDR3 sequences. Jointly, the top ten make up about 10% of the sample.

The TCR sequence derives from a woman in her forties or fifties in good health. Donor details come from another sample of the same person, matched by shared clones. Material: blood T cells: a sorted CD56 or NKG2C T cell subset, CD4+ or CD8+ T cells, or bulk PBMC T cells (not recorded which). The rearranged segments are TRBV12-5 and TRBJ2-1; the TRBD2 assignment by TCRdb is unverifiable without DNA. The CDR3 region: CASGLESKLAVSYNEQFF.